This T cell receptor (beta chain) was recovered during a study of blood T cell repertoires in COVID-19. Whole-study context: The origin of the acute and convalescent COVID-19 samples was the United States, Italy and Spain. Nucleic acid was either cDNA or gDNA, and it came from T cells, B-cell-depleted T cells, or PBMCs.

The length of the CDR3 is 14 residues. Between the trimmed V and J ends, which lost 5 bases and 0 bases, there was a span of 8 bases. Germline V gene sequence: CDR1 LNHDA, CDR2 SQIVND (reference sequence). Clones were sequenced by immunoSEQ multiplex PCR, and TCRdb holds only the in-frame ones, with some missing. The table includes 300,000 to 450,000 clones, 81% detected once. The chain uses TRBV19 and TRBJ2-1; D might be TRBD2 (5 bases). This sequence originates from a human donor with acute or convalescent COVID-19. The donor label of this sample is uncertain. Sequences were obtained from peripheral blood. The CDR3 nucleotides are TGTGCCAGTAGTTTCCGGGGCTCCTACAATGAGCAGTTCTTC. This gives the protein CASSFRGSYNEQFF.